Listed below are T cell receptor beta chains from one sample, sequenced in a study of radiotherapy plus CTLA-4 blockade in lung cancer. Only in-frame clones appear in the TCRdb table, and some are missing; sequencing was by immunoSEQ multiplex PCR. The repertoire holds under 55,000 clones, with 82% as singletons. This material consisted of peripheral blood, taken from a patient treated with radiotherapy plus ipilimumab. All receptors derive from a human donor with non-small cell lung cancer who had stable disease on radiotherapy plus ipilimumab. CDR3s include the opening cysteine and the closing phenylalanine or tryptophan. Fields, in order: clone size, V gene, J gene, D gene, CDR3 protein, CDR3 DNA. The D gene is left open where the match is weak. Clone size is shown for a subset of rows, as once, few, many or a class of expanded clone.

clone size: NA; V gene: TRBV27; J gene: TRBJ2-7; D gene: TRBD1; CDR3 protein: CASSLREGDSTYEQYF; CDR3 DNA: TGTGCCAGCAGTTTAAGGGAAGGGGACAGTACCTACGAGCAGTACTTC
clone size: NA; V gene: TRBV6-6; J gene: TRBJ2-5; D gene: NA; CDR3 protein: CASSPGAETQYF; CDR3 DNA: TGTGCCAGCAGTCCAGGGGCAGAGACCCAGTACTTC
clone size: NA; V gene: TRBV6-5; J gene: TRBJ2-7; D gene: TRBD2; CDR3 protein: CASSLGLAGDEQYF; CDR3 DNA: TGTGCCAGCAGTCTAGGCTTAGCGGGAGACGAGCAGTACTTC
clone size: NA; V gene: TRBV7-3; J gene: TRBJ2-5; D gene: TRBD1; CDR3 protein: CASSLDREETQYF; CDR3 DNA: TGTGCCAGCAGCCTGGACAGGGAAGAGACCCAGTACTTC
clone size: NA; V gene: TRBV7-9; J gene: TRBJ2-7; D gene: NA; CDR3 protein: CASEQSGGSYEQYF; CDR3 DNA: TGTGCCAGCGAACAGTCAGGAGGATCCTACGAGCAGTACTTC
clone size: NA; V gene: TRBV28; J gene: TRBJ2-6; D gene: TRBD1; CDR3 protein: CASRRGTGGTGANVLTF; CDR3 DNA: TGTGCCAGCAGACGGGGGACAGGGGGGACCGGGGCCAACGTCCTGACTTTC
clone size: NA; V gene: TRBV5-1; J gene: TRBJ1-4; D gene: NA; CDR3 protein: CASSTGSGSEKLFF; CDR3 DNA: TGCGCCAGCAGTACAGGGAGCGGAAGTGAAAAACTGTTTTTT
clone size: NA; V gene: TRBV7-9; J gene: TRBJ1-2; D gene: NA; CDR3 protein: CASSPQGSSYGYTF; CDR3 DNA: TGTGCCAGCAGCCCACAGGGAAGTTCCTATGGCTACACCTTC
clone size: NA; V gene: TRBV7-3; J gene: TRBJ2-1; D gene: NA; CDR3 protein: CASSPYGTKTEQFF; CDR3 DNA: TGTGCCAGCAGCCCATATGGGACAAAAACTGAGCAGTTCTTC
clone size: NA; V gene: TRBV9; J gene: TRBJ1-5; D gene: NA; CDR3 protein: CASSVSGNQPQHF; CDR3 DNA: TGTGCCAGCAGCGTATCGGGTAATCAGCCCCAGCATTTT
clone size: once; V gene: TRBV19; J gene: TRBJ2-1; D gene: NA; CDR3 protein: CASSIEAYSYNEQFF; CDR3 DNA: TGTGCCAGTAGTATAGAGGCTTACTCCTACAATGAGCAGTTCTTC
clone size: NA; V gene: TRBV5-3; J gene: TRBJ2-7; D gene: TRBD2; CDR3 protein: CAIPEGTRASYEQYF; CDR3 DNA: TGTGCCATCCCGGAAGGGACTAGGGCTTCCTACGAGCAGTACTTC
clone size: NA; V gene: TRBV5-4; J gene: TRBJ2-6; D gene: TRBD1; CDR3 protein: CASSPRQGFSGANVLTF; CDR3 DNA: TGTGCCAGCAGTCCAAGACAGGGCTTCTCTGGGGCCAACGTCCTGACTTTC
clone size: NA; V gene: TRBV5-1; J gene: TRBJ2-1; D gene: TRBD2; CDR3 protein: CASRASGAFNEQFF; CDR3 DNA: TGCGCCAGCAGAGCTAGCGGGGCCTTCAATGAGCAGTTCTTC
clone size: NA; V gene: TRBV5-8; J gene: TRBJ2-1; D gene: TRBD1; CDR3 protein: CASAQGAGYNEQFF; CDR3 DNA: TGTGCCAGCGCACAGGGGGCGGGTTACAATGAGCAGTTCTTC
clone size: NA; V gene: TRBV5-1; J gene: TRBJ2-4; D gene: NA; CDR3 protein: CASSLGGPSEGIQYF; CDR3 DNA: TGCGCCAGCAGCTTGGGGGGGCCTAGTGAGGGGATTCAGTACTTC
clone size: NA; V gene: TRBV6-5; J gene: TRBJ2-1; D gene: TRBD1; CDR3 protein: CASSRGDRVYNEQFF; CDR3 DNA: TGTGCCAGCAGCCGAGGGGACAGGGTTTACAATGAGCAGTTCTTC
clone size: NA; V gene: TRBV7-2; J gene: TRBJ2-1; D gene: TRBD1; CDR3 protein: CASSLDRGSYNEQFF; CDR3 DNA: TGTGCCAGCAGCTTAGACAGGGGATCCTACAATGAGCAGTTCTTC
clone size: NA; V gene: TRBV5-1; J gene: TRBJ2-7; D gene: NA; CDR3 protein: CASSLSRGEQYF; CDR3 DNA: TGCGCCAGCAGCTTGAGCAGGGGCGAGCAGTACTTC
clone size: NA; V gene: TRBV5-8; J gene: TRBJ2-5; D gene: NA; CDR3 protein: CASSLGSVQETQYF; CDR3 DNA: TGTGCCAGCAGCTTGGGTTCAGTCCAAGAGACCCAGTACTTC
clone size: NA; V gene: TRBV7-8; J gene: TRBJ1-5; D gene: NA; CDR3 protein: CASSLSTNQPQHF; CDR3 DNA: TGTGCCAGCAGCTTGAGCACGAATCAGCCCCAGCATTTT
clone size: NA; V gene: TRBV7-9; J gene: TRBJ2-5; D gene: TRBD2; CDR3 protein: CASSLYQSGKETQYF; CDR3 DNA: TGTGCCAGCAGCTTATATCAGAGCGGGAAAGAGACCCAGTACTTC
clone size: few; V gene: TRBV5-1; J gene: TRBJ2-6; D gene: NA; CDR3 protein: CASSPAGPSGANVLTF; CDR3 DNA: TGCGCCAGCAGCCCAGCAGGGCCCTCTGGGGCCAACGTCCTGACTTTC
clone size: NA; V gene: TRBV7-3; J gene: TRBJ2-2; D gene: TRBD1; CDR3 protein: CASSSGQGETGELFF; CDR3 DNA: TGTGCCAGCAGCTCGGGACAGGGGGAGACCGGGGAGCTGTTTTTT
clone size: NA; V gene: TRBV18; J gene: TRBJ1-1; D gene: NA; CDR3 protein: CASSQDVSRGTEAFF; CDR3 DNA: TGTGCCAGCTCACAGGATGTAAGCAGGGGCACTGAAGCTTTCTTT
clone size: NA; V gene: TRBV7-9; J gene: TRBJ2-1; D gene: TRBD2; CDR3 protein: CASSLTSGRMWNEQFF; CDR3 DNA: TGTGCCAGCAGCTTAACTAGCGGGAGAATGTGGAATGAGCAGTTCTTC
clone size: NA; V gene: TRBV6-5; J gene: TRBJ2-5; D gene: NA; CDR3 protein: CASSVRVGGRETQYF; CDR3 DNA: TGTGCCAGCAGTGTCCGGGTGGGGGGACGGGAGACCCAGTACTTC
clone size: NA; V gene: TRBV7-8; J gene: TRBJ2-7; D gene: TRBD1; CDR3 protein: CASSLVVDRGKYF; CDR3 DNA: TGTGCCAGCAGCTTAGTTGTTGACAGGGGGAAGTACTTC
clone size: NA; V gene: TRBV30; J gene: TRBJ1-2; D gene: NA; CDR3 protein: CAWSVRRTEGSHGYTF; CDR3 DNA: TGTGCCTGGAGTGTCAGGAGGACGGAAGGTTCGCATGGCTACACCTTC